The subject of this entry is one T cell receptor beta chain. The target antigen is unknown. This entry belongs to a study of T cell responses to AZD1222 COVID-19 vaccine. The study's findings and limits: Researchers report vaccine-associated CD4 TCRs spanning spike, with dominance at 160-218 and 743-854. Unmutated variant regions are reportedly targeted by nearly half of spike-specific TCRs.

CDR1 and CDR2 from the germline V gene are SGHRS and YFSETQ. The CDR3 loop spans 13 amino acids. Data came from immunoSEQ multiplex PCR; TCRdb stores just in-frame clones and leaves some out. The sample includes about 84,000 clones, around 85% of them seen just once. This TCR was sampled from an adult who received the AZD1222 COVID-19 vaccine. This rearrangement joins TRBV5-1 to TRBJ1-2, with D uncertain. The material was peripheral blood, obtained 28 days after the second AZD1222 dose. CDR3 in amino acids: CGSRAEAIYGYTF. For the CDR3, the DNA is TGCGGTTCCCGGGCGGAGGCGATCTATGGCTACACCTTC.